This passage covers 17 T cell receptor beta chains from one sample sequenced in a study of cytomegalovirus exposure and HLA in healthy donors. The PCR had 60 Vbeta and 13 Jbeta primers. Libraries were prepared by immunoSEQ multiplex PCR; TCRdb keeps only in-frame clonotypes and omits some of them. The sample shows around 160,000 clones, around 84% of them seen only once. Input material: PBMCs. The receptors were gathered from a man aged 35 to 55 in good health and CMV-seropositive.

The chain has TRBV5-4 and TRBJ2-1; D not resolved. Trimming cost V 4 bases and J 5 bases, with 10 bases left between them. The germline V gene encodes CDR1 SGHNT and CDR2 YYREEE (reference sequence). CDR3 length equals 13 residues. The CDR3 reads CASSPDSDNEQFF. CDR3 sequence (DNA): TGTGCCAGCAGCCCCGACTCGGACAATGAGCAGTTCTTC.

This clone occurred once. The chain has TRBV19 and TRBJ2-1, with D uncertain. This CDR3 spans 13 amino acids. In germline, CDR1 is LNHDA, CDR2 SQIVND (reference sequence). Trimming stripped 6 bases from V and 2 bases from J, with 8 bases between. This CDR3 is CASRSTTYNEQFF. CDR3 coding DNA: TGTGCCAGTAGATCAACAACCTACAATGAGCAGTTCTTC.

The V and J genes are TRBV28 and TRBJ2-1, with TRBD1 as a possible D gene (5 bases). The V end was cut by 7 bases, the J end by 9 bases, with 13 bases between. CDR3 size: 12 residues. CDR1 and CDR2 (germline): MDHEN, SYDVKM. Here the CDR3 reads CASTPLGAEQFF. The CDR3 DNA reads as TGTGCCAGCACCCCCCTTGGGGCTGAGCAGTTCTTC.

This chain links TRBV18 with TRBJ2-7; TRBD1 matches 9 bases. CDR3 size: 13 residues. The germline gives CDR1 KGHSH, CDR2 LQKENI. V lost 2 bases, J lost 5 bases, and 1 base stayed unmatched. This CDR3 is CASSPGTGNEQYF. In nucleotides, the CDR3 is TGTGCCAGCTCACCAGGGACAGGGAACGAGCAGTACTTC. Filled out from reference TRBV18 and TRBJ2-7, the complete variable domain reads NAGVMQNPRHLVRRRGQEARLRCSPMKGHSHVYWYRQLPEEGLKFMVYLQKENIIDESGMPKERFSAEFPKEGPSILRIQQVVRGDSAAYFCASSPGTGNEQYFGPGTRLTVT.

V usage is TRBV28 and J usage is TRBJ1-1; D not certain. Trimming removed 6 bases at V and 1 base at J, with 15 bases between. CDR3 length equals 15 residues. Per the germline V gene, CDR1 is MDHEN and CDR2 is SYDVKM. As DNA, the CDR3 is TGTGCCAGCAGCATCCCCGGCCCAGGGAACACTGAAGCTTTCTTT. It specifies CASSIPGPGNTEAFF.

The chain uses TRBV29-1 and TRBJ1-3; perhaps TRBD1 as D (6 bases). Per the germline V gene, CDR1 is SQVTM and CDR2 is ANQGSEA. The CDR3 length is 13 residues. Between the trimmed V and J ends, which lost 5 bases and 0 bases, there was a span of 8 bases. CDR3 residues: CSVQQGSGNTIYF. In DNA, the CDR3 is TGCAGCGTTCAACAGGGCTCTGGAAACACCATATATTTT.

The chain carries TRBV7-9 and TRBJ1-2; a possible D gene is TRBD1 (6 bases). The CDR3 runs 14 residues. Germline loops: CDR1 SEHNR, CDR2 FQNEAQ (reference sequence). With 1 base removed from V and 8 bases from J, the gap between germline ends came to 14 bases. CDR3 protein: CASSLDQGSPGYTF. The CDR3, as DNA: TGTGCCAGCAGCTTAGATCAGGGGTCCCCCGGCTACACCTTC.

The chain employs TRBV10-3 and TRBJ2-5; 11 bases align to TRBD2. The CDR3 runs 12 residues. V lost 10 bases and J lost 4; bases outside the gene matches: 2. Germline values: CDR1 ENHRY, CDR2 SYGVKD. As DNA, the CDR3 is TGTGCCACCGGGACTAGCGGAGAGACCCAGTACTTC. Translating gives CATGTSGETQYF.

The chain has TRBV6-1 and TRBJ1-5, with D uncertain. Germline assignment: CDR1 MNHNS and CDR2 SASEGT. Deletions cut 6 bases from V and 0 bases from J, with 12 bases between. This CDR3 has 15 residues. CDR3 sequence (DNA): TGTGCCAGCAGGGAGACGGGGTCTAGCAATCAGCCCCAGCATTTT. Translated: CASRETGSSNQPQHF.

V usage is TRBV2 and J usage is TRBJ2-7, with TRBD2 matching 11 bases. The CDR3 has 15 amino acids. Germline trimming cut 7 bases from V and 3 bases from J; bases unmatched to any gene: 8. CDR1 and CDR2 from the germline V gene are SNHLY and FYNNEI. CDR3 nucleotides: TGTGCCAGCACCTTACTAGCGGGAGTAGGCTACGAGCAGTACTTC. It yields the protein CASTLLAGVGYEQYF.

This clone was detected only once. The V gene is TRBV18, the J gene TRBJ2-1, with 9 bases fitting TRBD1. The CDR3 contains 14 residues. The trim removed 10 bases at V and 8 bases at J, leaving 12 bases unmatched. Germline V gene lookup returns CDR1 KGHSH and CDR2 LQKENI. CDR3 in amino acids: CATDRDRDRDEQFF. The CDR3 region has the DNA TGTGCCACCGACCGGGACAGGGATAGGGATGAGCAGTTCTTC.

This chain joins TRBV19 and TRBJ1-2; D is unresolved. This CDR3 region has 13 residues. Deletions cut 3 bases from V and 4 bases from J, with 9 bases between. Germline V gene lookup returns CDR1 LNHDA and CDR2 SQIVND (reference sequence). CDR3 residues: CASSMWESYGYTF. CDR3 DNA sequence: TGTGCCAGTAGTATGTGGGAGTCCTATGGCTACACCTTC.

The chain carries TRBV18 and TRBJ1-1, with 8 bases fitting TRBD1. This CDR3 is built from 16 residues. Germline V lookup: CDR1 KGHSH, CDR2 LQKENI. The V segment lost 2 bases and the J segment 6 bases; nucleotides outside the gene matches: 11. The CDR3 loop reads CASSPGGRGRGAEAFF. In nucleotides, the CDR3 is TGTGCCAGCTCACCAGGGGGCAGGGGGCGCGGCGCTGAAGCTTTCTTT.

This chain uses TRBV28 with TRBJ1-4; TRBD1 is a possible D gene (5 bases). V lost 3 bases to trimming and J lost 8 bases, with 13 bases between them. The CDR3 extends over 14 amino acids. CDR1 and CDR2 from the germline V gene are MDHEN and SYDVKM. CDR3 in DNA: TGTGCCAGCAGTTTCGGCAGGGTAGACGAAAAACTGTTTTTT. The encoded protein is CASSFGRVDEKLFF.

This clone was seen only a few times. The chain employs TRBV5-6 and TRBJ2-1, with D perhaps matching TRBD1 (6 bases). CDR1 and CDR2 from the germline V gene are SGHDT and YYEEEE. The CDR3 is 17 residues long. The V gene lost 4 bases and the J gene lost 0 bases, with 17 bases spanning the gap. The DNA for the CDR3 is TGTGCCAGCAGCGGCACAGGGTACCGACGCTCCTACAATGAGCAGTTCTTC. It specifies CASSGTGYRRSYNEQFF.

The chain combines TRBV10-3 with TRBJ2-1, with 12 bases matching TRBD2. The CDR3 is 18 residues long. V was pared by 4 bases and J by 1 base, with 8 bases of the junction left unmatched. Looked up from germline, CDR1 is ENHRY and CDR2 is SYGVKD. The CDR3 DNA reads as TGTGCCATCAGTGGTTCTAGCGGGAGGGTTACATCCTACAATGAGCAGTTCTTC. Translation gives CAISGSSGRVTSYNEQFF.

The chain is built from TRBV6-5 and TRBJ2-3; 10 positions agree with TRBD2. The CDR3 contains 14 residues. After removal of 0 bases from V and 7 bases from J, the junction contained 1 base not matched to a gene. The V gene's germline CDR1 is MNHEY and CDR2 SVGAGI. The CDR3 nucleotides read TGTGCCAGCAGTTACTCTAGCGGGAGGAATACGCAGTATTTT. Translated: CASSYSSGRNTQYF.